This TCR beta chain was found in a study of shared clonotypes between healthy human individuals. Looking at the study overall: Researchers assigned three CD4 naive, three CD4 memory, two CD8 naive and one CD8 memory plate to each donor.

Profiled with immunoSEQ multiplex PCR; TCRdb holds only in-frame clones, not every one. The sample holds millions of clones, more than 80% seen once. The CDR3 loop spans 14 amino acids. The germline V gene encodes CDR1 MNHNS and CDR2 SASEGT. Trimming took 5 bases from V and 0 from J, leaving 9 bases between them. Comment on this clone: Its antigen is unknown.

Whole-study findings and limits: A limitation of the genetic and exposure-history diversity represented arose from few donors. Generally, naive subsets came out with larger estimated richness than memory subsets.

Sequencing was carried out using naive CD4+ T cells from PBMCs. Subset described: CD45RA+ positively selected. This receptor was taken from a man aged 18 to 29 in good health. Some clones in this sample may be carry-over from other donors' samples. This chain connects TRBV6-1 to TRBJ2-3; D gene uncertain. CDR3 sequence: CASSQSLSTDTQYF. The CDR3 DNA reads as TGTGCCAGCAGTCAGAGCCTGAGCACAGATACGCAGTATTTT.